This T cell receptor beta chain was identified in a study of blood T cells in healthy people across ages. This clonotype came up once. Its specificity is unknown. This CDR3 has 18 amino acids. V lost 0 bases and J lost 5; bases outside the gene matches: 11. Germline V gives CDR1 ENHRY, CDR2 SYGVKD. A second PCR, run for about 7 to 11 cycles, used a sample-barcoded 5' primer plus a J-beta primer mix. Via MiXCR, TCRdb re-called the 5' RACE reads, giving one row per CDR3 protein. The table has some 900,000 distinct CDR3 sequences, approximately 49% seen once. General study points: Getting older went along with TCR beta diversity per million T cells dropping roughly linearly.

Specimen: blood. The sequence came from a man aged 30-40 years in good health. The J gene is TRBJ2-3, the V gene TRBV10-3, with 10 bases fitting TRBD1. DNA of the CDR3: TGTGCCATCAGTGAGTCGAGGGCTGACAGGGGGCAAGAAGATACGCAGTATTTT. This translates into CAISESRADRGQEDTQYF.